A single sample is the source of the 20 T cell receptor beta chains below, sequenced in a study of T cells in Graves' hyperthyroidism and ophthalmopathy. What was amplified from RNA transcripts were TCR beta CDR3 regions. Using the HTBI primer set, a first-round RT-PCR was run on the TCR CDR3. TCRdb recomputed calls from the multiplex PCR reads with MiXCR, one row per CDR3 protein. This table holds approximately 360,000 distinct CDR3 sequences, around 25% found once. Source material: blood. These receptor sequences come from a man aged 45-65 years with Graves' hyperthyroidism.

The gene calls are TRBV28 and TRBJ2-2, with no clear D. The V gene lost 2 bases and the J gene lost 4 bases, with 8 bases spanning the gap. Germline V gives CDR1 MDHEN, CDR2 SYDVKM. The CDR3 is made up of 14 amino acids. CDR3 protein: CASSLTAPTGELFF. CDR3 coding DNA: TGTGCCAGCAGTTTAACAGCCCCCACCGGGGAGCTGTTTTTT.

This clonotype has only a few counts. This chain connects TRBV3-1 to TRBJ2-1, with 15 bases aligning to TRBD2. With 3 bases clipped from V and 4 bases from J, the junction kept 10 bases outside the gene matches. CDR1 is LGHDT and CDR2 is YNNKEL in the germline V gene (reference sequence). This CDR3 region has 19 residues. CDR3 sequence: CASSHNGLAGGGGYNEQFF. CDR3 nucleotide sequence: TGTGCCAGCAGCCACAATGGACTAGCGGGAGGGGGGGGTTACAATGAGCAGTTCTTC.

The chain links TRBV28 to TRBJ2-3, with 10 bases aligning to TRBD2. The V gene's germline CDR1 is MDHEN and CDR2 SYDVKM. CDR3 size: 17 residues. V lost 6 bases to trimming and J lost 7 bases; unmatched junction nucleotides: 16. The CDR3: CASSLLGASGSMNTQYF. The CDR3 DNA is TGTGCCAGCAGCCTCCTCGGGGCTAGCGGGAGTATGAATACGCAGTATTTT.

CDR3 nucleotides: TGTGCCAGCAGCTTCGGGAGTATTGGCCAAGAAAAACTGTTTTTT. Translation gives CASSFGSIGQEKLFF. The chain couples TRBV11-2 to TRBJ1-4; D is undetermined. Per the germline V gene, CDR1 is SGHAT and CDR2 is FQNNGV. CDR3 length equals 15 residues. Trimming pared 3 bases from V and 8 bases from J, leaving 16 bases between.

Ten or more counts support this clonotype. CDR3 sequence reads: CASSLDWREHYEQYF. The DNA for the CDR3 is TGTGCCAGCAGCTTAGATTGGCGGGAGCACTACGAGCAGTACTTC. The chain carries TRBV11-2 and TRBJ2-7; 7 bases fit TRBD2. J gave up 3 bases and V 0 bases, and 5 bases lay outside the gene matches. CDR3 size: 15 residues. Germline CDR1 is SGHAT and CDR2 is FQNNGV.

This clonotype was observed at least ten times. The J gene is TRBJ1-3, the V gene TRBV3-1; D is undetermined. The CDR3 consists of 14 residues. V was pared by 4 bases and J by 4 bases, with 11 bases between. CDR1 and CDR2 from the germline V gene are LGHDT and YNNKEL (reference sequence). This CDR3 reads CASSPTKQGNTIYF. The CDR3 nucleotides read TGTGCCAGCAGCCCAACAAAGCAAGGAAACACCATATATTTT.

This clonotype has only a few counts. J is TRBJ1-2 and V is TRBV28; D may be TRBD1 (5 bases). The germline V gene has CDR1 MDHEN and CDR2 SYDVKM. The CDR3 runs 17 residues. Trimming took off 3 bases at V and 4 bases at J, with 21 bases between the two ends. The CDR3 is CASSFPRGRDSGYGYTF. The DNA of the CDR3 is TGTGCCAGCAGTTTCCCTCGGGGCAGGGATTCGGGCTATGGCTACACCTTC.

The chain combines TRBV15 with TRBJ2-2, with 10 bases fitting TRBD2. The CDR3 runs 16 residues. Germline assignment: CDR1 LNHNV and CDR2 YYDKDF (reference sequence). J lost 5 bases, V lost 1 base, and 4 bases had no gene match. The CDR3 reads CATSRGGLADTGELFF. Written as DNA, the CDR3 is TGTGCCACCAGCAGAGGAGGACTAGCGGATACCGGGGAGCTGTTTTTT.

This clonotype showed up just a few times. The chain links TRBV29-1 to TRBJ2-3, with a weak D call TRBD1 (5 bases). Germline-derived CDR1 and CDR2 are SQVTM and ANQGSEA. This CDR3 has 13 residues. Trimming removed 4 bases at V and 4 bases at J, with 12 bases between. CDR3 region: CSVGSGMADTQYF. The CDR3 nucleotides are TGCAGCGTTGGGTCAGGGATGGCAGATACGCAGTATTTT.

At least ten counts were recorded for this clonotype. Its ends do not fully match the called genes, so a read error is possible. This chain links TRBV5-1 with TRBJ2-4, with TRBD2 as a possible D gene (6 bases). The germline CDR1 and CDR2 sequences are SGHRS and YFSETQ. The CDR3 covers 14 residues. The DNA for the CDR3 is TGTGCCAGCAGTTTGGGGGGAGCCAAAAACATTCAGTACTTC. Its protein is CASSLGGAKNIQYF. Combining the CDR3 with reference TRBV5-1 and TRBJ2-4 gives the whole variable domain KAGVTQTPRYLIKTRGQQVTLSCSPISGHRSVSWYQQTPGQGLQFLFEYFSETQRNKGNFPGRFSGRQFSNSRSEMNVSTLELGDSALYLCASSLGGAKNIQYFGAGTRLSVL.

The V call is TRBV6-1, the J call TRBJ2-1, with TRBD1 matching 10 bases. Germline-derived CDR1 and CDR2 are MNHNS and SASEGT. CDR3 size: 14 residues. The junction had 7 bases not matched to a gene; V was cut back by 6 bases and J by 8 bases. The CDR3 region is CASRRTGGIDEQFF. As DNA, the CDR3 is TGTGCCAGCAGGCGGACAGGGGGTATCGATGAGCAGTTCTTC.

This clonotype showed up just a few times. This chain joins TRBV5-1 and TRBJ1-2; 7 bases match TRBD1. Germline V CDR1 and CDR2: SGHRS, YFSETQ. J lost 1 base, V lost 5 bases, and 8 bases had no gene match. CDR3 length equals 15 residues. This CDR3 reads CASSYGTEINYGYTF. Written as DNA, the CDR3 is TGCGCCAGCAGTTACGGGACAGAGATTAACTATGGCTACACCTTC.

This clonotype has ten or more counts. V usage is TRBV12-3 or TRBV12-4 and J usage is TRBJ1-5, with D perhaps matching TRBD1 (6 bases). V lost 6 bases to trimming and J lost 0 bases, with 18 bases between them. This CDR3 spans 17 amino acids. CDR3 DNA: TGTGCCAGCAGCCCCCGGGGGGCCCTATATAGCAATCAGCCCCAGCATTTT. This codes for CASSPRGALYSNQPQHF.

This clonotype showed up just a few times. The genes are TRBV20-1 and TRBJ2-4; D perhaps matches TRBD2 (7 bases). Germline V lookup: CDR1 DFQATT, CDR2 SNEGSKA (reference sequence). V gave up 5 bases and J gave up 6 bases, with 17 bases separating them. The CDR3 runs to 14 residues. CDR3 protein: CSAEGGEVANIQYF. CDR3 coding DNA: TGCAGTGCTGAGGGGGGGGAGGTCGCAAACATTCAGTACTTC.

This clonotype showed up just a few times. The V call is TRBV6-5, the J call TRBJ2-1; weak D call: TRBD1 (6 bases). The CDR3 length is 15 residues. Between the trimmed V and J ends, which lost 0 bases and 5 bases, there was a span of 11 bases. CDR1 is MNHEY, CDR2 SVGAGI, per germline. CDR3: CASSYSARGNNEQFF. The CDR3 DNA is TGTGCCAGCAGTTACTCGGCTAGGGGGAACAATGAGCAGTTCTTC.

The chain links TRBV6-1 to TRBJ2-1; 12 bases are a match to TRBD1. CDR3 size: 16 residues. Germline V gives CDR1 MNHNS, CDR2 SASEGT. The V gene end was trimmed by 4 bases and the J gene end by 7 bases; junction bases not matched to a gene: 8. The CDR3 reads CASSASGTGGRNEQFF. CDR3 nucleotides: TGTGCCAGCAGTGCGTCCGGGACAGGGGGCCGAAATGAGCAGTTCTTC.

This clonotype has more than one count but fewer than ten. The rearrangement uses TRBV12-3 or TRBV12-4 and TRBJ2-3, with a tentative D call TRBD2 (5 bases). The CDR3 covers 15 residues. V was pared by 3 bases and J by 4 bases, with 14 bases between. Here the CDR3 reads CASSFGSSDPDTQYF. The CDR3 nucleotides read TGTGCCAGCAGTTTTGGTAGTAGCGACCCAGATACGCAGTATTTT.

This chain joins TRBV20-1 and TRBJ2-5; D unclear. The germline gives CDR1 DFQATT, CDR2 SNEGSKA (reference sequence). This CDR3 contains 12 residues. Trimming pared 0 bases from V and 4 bases from J, leaving 6 bases between. The CDR3 here is CSARDVGETQYF. The CDR3 DNA reads TGCAGTGCTAGAGATGTGGGAGAGACCCAGTACTTC.

This clonotype was counted ten times or more. The chain combines TRBV7-8 with TRBJ2-5; 9 bases agree with TRBD2. With V trimmed by 5 bases and J by 4 bases, 11 bases remained unmatched. This CDR3 spans 16 amino acids. Germline assignment: CDR1 SGHVS and CDR2 FQNEAQ. CDR3 sequence: CASSPRMDSGRETQYF. The CDR3 coding sequence is TGTGCCAGCAGCCCCCGGATGGATAGCGGGAGAGAGACCCAGTACTTC.

The chain carries TRBV15 and TRBJ2-1; D tentatively reads TRBD1 or TRBD2 (7 bases each). V lost 11 bases, J lost 8 bases, and 19 bases lay in between. This CDR3 is built from 13 residues. CDR1 LNHNV and CDR2 YYDKDF come from the germline V gene (reference sequence). The CDR3 loop reads CAAQGEGEDEQFF. The DNA of the CDR3 is TGTGCCGCCCAGGGGGAGGGGGAGGATGAGCAGTTCTTC.